This record looks at one TCR beta chain sequence and its context. This CDR3 region has 12 residues. Trimming removed 0 bases at V and 6 bases at J, with 6 bases between. Germline V gives CDR1 GTSNPN, CDR2 SVGIG (reference sequence). This entry belongs to a study of CD8 T cells in Susac syndrome. At the level of the study: Blood was drawn from Susac syndrome patients while they were therapy-naive, on corticosteroids, or on intravenous immunoglobulin alone.

Reverse transcription used about 0.5 to 1 ug RNA and random hexamers. Amplification of TCR beta CDR3 across 54 Vbeta and 13 Jbeta was performed with immunoSEQ multiplex PCR. In TCRdb, the immunoSEQ multiplex PCR reads were re-called with MiXCR into one record per CDR3 protein. The table lists 150,000 or so distinct CDR3 sequences, around 93% of them singletons. This sequence originates from a human donor with Susac syndrome. Sequencing used CD4+ T cells from PBMCs. The chain is built from TRBV30 and TRBJ1-5; the D is unclear. CDR3 protein: CAWSVSSQPQHF. The CDR3 nucleotides are TGTGCCTGGAGTGTATCATCTCAGCCCCAGCATTTT. Together with reference TRBV30 and TRBJ1-5, the CDR3 gives the full variable domain: SQTIHQWPATLVQPVGSPLSLECTVEGTSNPNLYWYRQAAGRGLQLLFYSVGIGQISSEVPQNLSASRPQDRQFILSSKKLLLSDSGFYLCAWSVSSQPQHFGDGTRLSIL.